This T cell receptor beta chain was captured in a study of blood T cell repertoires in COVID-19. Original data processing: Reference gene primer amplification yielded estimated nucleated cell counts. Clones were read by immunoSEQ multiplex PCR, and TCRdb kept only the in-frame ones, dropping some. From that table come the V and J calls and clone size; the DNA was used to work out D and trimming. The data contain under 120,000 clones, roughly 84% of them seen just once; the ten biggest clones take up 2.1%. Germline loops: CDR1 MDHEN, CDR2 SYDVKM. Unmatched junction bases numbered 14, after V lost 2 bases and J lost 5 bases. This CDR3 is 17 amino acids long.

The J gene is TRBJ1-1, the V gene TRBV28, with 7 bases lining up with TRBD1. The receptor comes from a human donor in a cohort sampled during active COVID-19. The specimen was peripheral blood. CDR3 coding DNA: TGTGCCAGCAGTTTACTCGACATAGGGGGCAAGGGGACTGAAGCTTTCTTT. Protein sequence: CASSLLDIGGKGTEAFF.